Below are 30 T cell receptor beta chains sequenced from a single sample in a study of blood T cell repertoires in COVID-19. Some clones are missing from TCRdb's copy, which holds only in-frame ones; the method was immunoSEQ multiplex PCR. This repertoire shows 300,000 or so clones, about 90% found once; its top ten account for over 0.8%. The specimen sequenced was PBMCs or T cells enriched from blood (not recorded which). Receptors were obtained from a woman in her 30s who had recovered from COVID-19.

This clone has only one observation. This chain uses TRBV18 with TRBJ2-1; 15 positions agree with TRBD2. There are 22 residues in the CDR3. V gave up 3 bases and J gave up 2 bases; unmatched junction bases: 17. The germline gives CDR1 KGHSH, CDR2 LQKENI. CDR3 bases: TGTGCCAGCTCACCTGGACAGGTTGGACTAGCGGGGGGGCTACCAACCTACAATGAGCAGTTCTTC. Its translation is CASSPGQVGLAGGLPTYNEQFF. The whole variable domain, remainder taken from reference TRBV18 and TRBJ2-1, is NAGVMQNPRHLVRRRGQEARLRCSPMKGHSHVYWYRQLPEEGLKFMVYLQKENIIDESGMPKERFSAEFPKEGPSILRIQQVVRGDSAAYFCASSPGQVGLAGGLPTYNEQFFGPGTRLTVL.

This clone was seen once. The rearrangement uses TRBV3-1 (or the pseudogene TRBV3-2) and TRBJ2-7; 7 bases agree with TRBD1. Germline loops: CDR1 LGHDT, CDR2 YNNKEL (reference sequence). With V trimmed by 3 bases and J by 2 bases, 7 bases remained unmatched. The CDR3 totals 15 residues. The CDR3 region has the DNA TGTGCCAGCAGCCAGGGTAGACAGGGTACCTACGAGCAGTACTTC. It encodes CASSQGRQGTYEQYF.

This clone was recorded once. V is TRBV30 and J is TRBJ2-2, with 8 bases lining up with TRBD1. In germline, CDR1 is GTSNPN, CDR2 SVGIG (reference sequence). The CDR3 covers 17 residues. V was pared by 3 bases and J by 3 bases, with 12 bases of the junction left unmatched. In DNA, the CDR3 is TGTGCCTGGAGCCGCATTCAGGGGGCGAGGGACACCGGGGAGCTGTTTTTT. Protein sequence: CAWSRIQGARDTGELFF. Using reference TRBV30 and TRBJ2-2 for the parts outside the CDR3, the full variable domain is SQTIHQWPATLVQPVGSPLSLECTVEGTSNPNLYWYRQAAGRGLQLLFYSVGIGQISSEVPQNLSASRPQDRQFILSSKKLLLSDSGFYLCAWSRIQGARDTGELFFGEGSRLTVL.

The chain couples TRBV7-9 to TRBJ1-1; 7 positions agree with TRBD1. Germline V gene lookup returns CDR1 SEHNR and CDR2 FQNEAQ (reference sequence). CDR3 length equals 13 residues. V dropped 1 base and J dropped 8; count of bases not matched to a gene: 4. CDR3 DNA: TGTGCCAGCAGCTTAGGACAGGGTAGGGAAGCTTTCTTT. It specifies CASSLGQGREAFF.

This rearrangement joins TRBV6-2 or TRBV6-3 to TRBJ1-2; D is uncertain. V lost 6 bases and J lost 7, with 18 bases in between. The germline CDR1 and CDR2 sequences are MNHEY and SVGEGT. The CDR3 length is 14 residues. The CDR3: CASSSAGSHGGYTF. The CDR3 DNA sequence: TGTGCCAGCAGCTCCGCCGGGTCACATGGTGGCTACACCTTC.

The rearrangement joins TRBV5-6 to TRBJ1-1; 10 positions agree with TRBD1. This CDR3 is 17 amino acids long. With V trimmed by 4 bases and J by 4 bases, 13 bases remained unmatched. Germline CDR1 SGHDT, CDR2 YYEEEE. The chain's CDR3 is CASSIGQGGADSTEAFF. The CDR3 nucleotides are TGTGCCAGCAGCATAGGACAGGGGGGTGCTGATAGCACTGAAGCTTTCTTT.

Only one count was recorded for this clone. The rearrangement joins TRBV4-3 to TRBJ2-7; 7 bases agree with TRBD2. The CDR3 runs 20 residues. Per the germline V gene, CDR1 is LGHNA and CDR2 is YSLEER. Germline trimming cut 0 bases from V and 5 bases from J; bases unmatched to any gene: 22. CDR3 sequence reads: CASSQDALVVMSGVSHEQYF. The CDR3, as DNA: TGCGCCAGCAGCCAAGATGCCCTGGTGGTAATGAGCGGGGTTTCCCACGAGCAGTACTTC.

The chain carries TRBV30 and TRBJ1-1, with 8 positions matching TRBD1. Germline loops: CDR1 GTSNPN, CDR2 SVGIG (reference sequence). V lost 2 bases to trimming and J lost 3 bases; unmatched junction nucleotides: 5. CDR3 length: 14 residues. CDR3 amino acids: CAWSRTGRHTEAFF. The CDR3 DNA reads as TGTGCCTGGAGTAGGACAGGGAGGCACACTGAAGCTTTCTTT.

This rearrangement joins TRBV30 to TRBJ2-1, with 12 bases matching TRBD2. Trimming took 8 bases from V and 7 from J; bases not matched to a gene: 18. Germline CDR1 is GTSNPN and CDR2 is SVGIG (reference sequence). The CDR3 spans 17 residues. The CDR3 nucleotides read TGTGCCGGTCGGGCTAGCGGGGGGGCTTCAATACGGAATGAGCAGTTCTTC. Residues: CAGRASGGASIRNEQFF.

The rearrangement links TRBV27 to TRBJ1-1, with a weak D call TRBD1 (6 bases). The CDR3 is 14 residues long. V was cut by 7 bases and J by 4 bases, with 16 bases left in between. In germline, CDR1 is MNHEY, CDR2 SMNVEV (reference sequence). The DNA for the CDR3 is TGTGCCAGCACCGACGGCAGGGGTGCCACTGAAGCTTTCTTT. This codes for CASTDGRGATEAFF.

The chain carries TRBV2 and TRBJ1-6; D might be TRBD1 (6 bases). The CDR3 runs 14 residues. The V gene's germline CDR1 is SNHLY and CDR2 FYNNEI. Trimming took 3 bases from V and 10 from J, leaving 13 bases between them. This CDR3 reads CASSEGQGTSPLHF. The DNA of the CDR3 is TGTGCCAGCAGTGAGGGGCAGGGGACCTCACCCCTCCACTTT.

A single count supports this clone. The V gene is TRBV9, the J gene TRBJ2-3; 7 bases match TRBD2. The germline CDR1 and CDR2 sequences are SGDLS and YYNGEE. The CDR3 totals 17 residues. Trimming removed 0 bases from V and 5 bases from J; junction bases left unmatched: 12. The CDR3 bases are TGTGCCAGCAGCGTAGGCGGGAGTACCCCTGGGGGAGATACGCAGTATTTT. Protein product: CASSVGGSTPGGDTQYF.

V usage is TRBV10-3 and J usage is TRBJ2-1, with 8 bases aligning to TRBD2. Losses at the gene ends were 4 bases for V and 2 bases for J; bases not matched to a gene: 1. The germline V gene has CDR1 ENHRY and CDR2 SYGVKD. CDR3 length: 14 amino acids. CDR3 amino acids: CAISGSGAYNEQFF. The CDR3 DNA is TGTGCCATCAGTGGTAGCGGGGCCTACAATGAGCAGTTCTTC.

The chain links TRBV25-1 to TRBJ2-5; TRBD1 matches 7 bases. There are 17 residues in the CDR3. Germline CDR1 reads MGHDK; CDR2 reads SYGVNS. The V gene end was trimmed by 4 bases and the J gene end by 2 bases; junction bases not matched to a gene: 13. The DNA for the CDR3 is TGTGCCAGCAGTGCACCTCCGGGACAGAGGACGCAAGAGACCCAGTACTTC. Its protein product is CASSAPPGQRTQETQYF.

CDR3 sequence: CASSYWTGSSGNTIYF. In DNA, the CDR3 is TGTGCCAGCAGCTATTGGACAGGGAGCTCTGGAAACACCATATATTTT. The chain links TRBV5-6 to TRBJ1-3, with 8 bases aligning to TRBD1. Germline V gives CDR1 SGHDT, CDR2 YYEEEE. The CDR3 is 16 amino acids. Trimming at V came to 3 bases and at J to 0 bases, leaving 5 bases not matched to a gene.

The chain combines TRBV18 with TRBJ2-2, with 8 bases that match TRBD2. Germline CDR1 and CDR2: KGHSH and LQKENI. V lost 2 bases to trimming and J lost 4 bases; unmatched junction nucleotides: 6. This CDR3 has 16 amino acids. The CDR3 loop is CASSPGLAGTTGELFF. The CDR3 coding sequence is TGTGCCAGCTCACCAGGGCTAGCGGGTACCACCGGGGAGCTGTTTTTT. Complete variable domain (other parts from reference TRBV18 and TRBJ2-2): NAGVMQNPRHLVRRRGQEARLRCSPMKGHSHVYWYRQLPEEGLKFMVYLQKENIIDESGMPKERFSAEFPKEGPSILRIQQVVRGDSAAYFCASSPGLAGTTGELFFGEGSRLTVL.

The chain employs TRBV25-1 and TRBJ2-7, with 9 bases that match TRBD1. The CDR3 contains 16 residues. CDR1 is MGHDK, CDR2 SYGVNS, per germline. J was trimmed by 5 bases and V by 1 base; bases with no gene match: 9. The CDR3 loop is CASSESLGTGYNEQYF. The CDR3 nucleotides are TGTGCCAGCAGTGAATCTCTTGGGACAGGGTATAACGAGCAGTACTTC.

This rearrangement joins TRBV11-3 to TRBJ2-2; D is ambiguous. Germline V gene lookup returns CDR1 SGHNT and CDR2 YENEEA. V was clipped by 3 bases and J by 0 bases, with 8 bases between them. CDR3 size: 15 residues. This chain's CDR3 is CASSFDTTNTGELFF. The CDR3 nucleotides are TGTGCCAGCAGCTTTGACACGACGAACACCGGGGAGCTGTTTTTT.

This rearrangement joins TRBV14 to TRBJ1-2, with a possible D match to TRBD1 (5 bases). V was pared by 2 bases and J by 1 base, with 14 bases between. Germline V CDR1 and CDR2: SGHDN, FVKESK. This CDR3 has 16 residues. The CDR3 DNA is TGTGCCAGCAGCCAAACGGGAGGGGCTCATAACTATGGCTACACCTTC. Translated, it gives CASSQTGGAHNYGYTF.

The gene calls are TRBV5-1 and TRBJ1-3, with TRBD1 as a possible D gene (5 bases). CDR3 length equals 15 residues. Trimming left V 0 bases short and J 0 bases short, with 7 bases between. The germline V gene encodes CDR1 SGHRS and CDR2 YFSETQ. CDR3 protein: CASSLGRASGNTIYF. CDR3 in DNA: TGCGCCAGCAGCTTGGGCAGGGCCTCTGGAAACACCATATATTTT.

This chain links TRBV4-3 with TRBJ1-1; TRBD1 might be the D (5 bases). The CDR3 has 13 residues. The germline CDR1 and CDR2 sequences are LGHNA and YSLEER. The V and J ends lost 1 base and 5 bases respectively, with 8 bases between them. The CDR3, as DNA: TGCGCCAGCAGCCAAGCCCAGGGTACTGAAGCTTTCTTT. The encoded protein is CASSQAQGTEAFF.

The genes are TRBV29-1 and TRBJ1-1; D unresolved. The CDR3 totals 14 residues. V was cut by 4 bases and J by 0 bases, with 12 bases left in between. The V gene's germline CDR1 is SQVTM and CDR2 ANQGSEA. The CDR3 DNA reads TGCAGCGTTGGTGGGCAGGCGATGAACACTGAAGCTTTCTTT. Translation: CSVGGQAMNTEAFF. The variable domain in full, completed from reference TRBV29-1 and TRBJ1-1, reads SAVISQKPSRDICQRGTSLTIQCQVDSQVTMMFWYRQQPGQSLTLIATANQGSEATYESGFVIDKFPISRPNLTFSTLTVSNMSPEDSSIYLCSVGGQAMNTEAFFGQGTRLTVV.

This chain joins TRBV2 and TRBJ1-2; D is undetermined. The CDR3 consists of 13 residues. Germline V gives CDR1 SNHLY, CDR2 FYNNEI. Trimming pared 4 bases from V and 4 bases from J, leaving 10 bases between. CDR3 in DNA: TGTGCCAGCAGTGCCGGCGGGCCCTATGGCTACACCTTC. Its protein is CASSAGGPYGYTF.

This rearrangement joins TRBV28 to TRBJ2-7; 15 nucleotides agree with TRBD2. After removal of 6 bases from V and 5 bases from J, the junction contained 11 bases not matched to a gene. CDR1 and CDR2 (germline): MDHEN, SYDVKM. The CDR3 length is 17 residues. CDR3 in DNA: TGTGCCAGCAGGGGACTAGCGGGGGGAATTTTGGTGAACGAGCAGTACTTC. Residues: CASRGLAGGILVNEQYF.

This chain joins TRBV9 and TRBJ1-2; D is possibly TRBD1 (5 bases). Deletions cut 1 base from V and 1 base from J, with 11 bases between. Germline V gives CDR1 SGDLS, CDR2 YYNGEE. The CDR3 covers 15 residues. The CDR3 sequence is CASSVLDSFNYGYTF. The CDR3, as DNA: TGTGCCAGCAGCGTATTAGACAGCTTTAACTATGGCTACACCTTC.

The chain has TRBV28 and TRBJ1-2; no reliable D call. Trimming shortened V by 6 bases and J by 5 bases, and 10 bases separated the two germline ends. Germline lookup yields CDR1 MDHEN and CDR2 SYDVKM. CDR3 length: 12 amino acids. The CDR3 protein is CASRLIGYGYTF. The CDR3 DNA is TGTGCCAGCAGACTCATCGGGTATGGCTACACCTTC.

The chain joins TRBV5-6 to TRBJ1-1; D is unresolved. Germline lookup yields CDR1 SGHDT and CDR2 YYEEEE. The CDR3 runs 13 residues. The V end was cut by 2 bases, the J end by 8 bases, with 13 bases between. The CDR3: CASSFGERREAFF. The CDR3 bases are TGTGCCAGCAGCTTTGGAGAGAGGAGGGAAGCTTTCTTT.

The V and J genes are TRBV30 and TRBJ1-2; no clear D gene. In germline, CDR1 is GTSNPN, CDR2 SVGIG (reference sequence). CDR3 length: 12 residues. The germline V and J ends were trimmed by 3 bases and 4 bases, with 9 bases remaining between them. CDR3 residues: CAWRGLGYGYTF. The CDR3 DNA sequence: TGTGCCTGGAGGGGCCTCGGCTATGGCTACACCTTC.

This clone was seen a single time. This chain's CDR3 is CASSRTGQGEKLFF. The CDR3 DNA reads TGCGCCAGCAGCCGGACAGGGCAGGGCGAAAAACTGTTTTTT. The chain employs TRBV4-3 and TRBJ1-4; the match to TRBD1 covers 8 bases. CDR3 size: 14 residues. The V segment lost 4 bases and the J segment 8 bases; nucleotides outside the gene matches: 6. Germline V gene lookup returns CDR1 LGHNA and CDR2 YSLEER.

There are a few counts of this clone. J is TRBJ2-1 and V is TRBV24-1; 8 bases align to TRBD2. With V trimmed by 7 bases and J by 7 bases, 11 bases remained unmatched. Germline V lookup: CDR1 KGHDR, CDR2 SFDVKD. This CDR3 spans 15 amino acids. The CDR3 reads CATSRNGGAINEQFF. The CDR3 DNA is TGTGCCACCAGCCGCAACGGGGGGGCTATTAATGAGCAGTTCTTC.